This TCR beta chain is drawn from a study of blood T cell repertoires in COVID-19. Study-wide background: The study drew acute and convalescent COVID-19 samples from the United States, Italy and Spain.

Seattle patients were enrolled while actively infected and followed longitudinally. The CDR3 sequence is 14 residues long. Germline lookup yields CDR1 SSHAT and CDR2 FNYEAQ (reference sequence). Original analysis: Amplified reference gene primers provided the basis for estimating nucleated cell counts. Clones were read by immunoSEQ multiplex PCR, and TCRdb kept only the in-frame ones, dropping some. For V, J and clone size, that table is used; D and trimming come from the DNA. The data hold about 250,000 clones, with about 84% observed a single time. Regarding this clone: The junction and the germline gene differ at one end; a read error may be behind it.

This TCR was recovered from an elderly woman with COVID-19, enrolled during active disease. The sequencing input was peripheral blood. V and J are TRBV7-7 and TRBJ2-1, with 11 positions matching TRBD2. The CDR3 DNA reads as TGTGCCAGCAGCATAGCGGGGGGGCCCAATGAGCAGTTCTTC. Protein product: CASSIAGGPNEQFF. Filled out from reference TRBV7-7 and TRBJ2-1, the complete variable domain reads GAGVSQSPRYKVTKRGQDVTLRCDPISSHATLYWYQQALGQGPEFLTYFNYEAQPDKSGLPSDRFSAERPEGSISTLTIQRTEQRDSAMYRCASSIAGGPNEQFFGPGTRLTVL.